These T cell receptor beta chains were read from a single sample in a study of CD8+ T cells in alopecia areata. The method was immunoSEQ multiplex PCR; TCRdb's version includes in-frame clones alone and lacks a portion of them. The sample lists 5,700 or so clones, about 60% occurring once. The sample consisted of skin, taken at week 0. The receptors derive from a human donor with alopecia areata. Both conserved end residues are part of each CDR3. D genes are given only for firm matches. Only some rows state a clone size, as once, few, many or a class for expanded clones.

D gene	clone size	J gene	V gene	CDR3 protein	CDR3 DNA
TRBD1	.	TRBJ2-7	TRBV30	CAWSVHGQGQLYSVRQYF	TGTGCCTGGAGTGTACATGGACAGGGCCAATTATATTCGGTGAGGCAGTACTTC
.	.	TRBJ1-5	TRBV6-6	CATRIRAYSNQPQHF	TGTGCCACCAGGATTAGGGCCTATAGCAATCAGCCCCAGCATTTT
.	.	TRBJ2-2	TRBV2	CASSEASGELFF	TGTGCCAGCAGTGAAGCTTCCGGGGAGCTGTTTTTT
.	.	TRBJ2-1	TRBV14	CASSLRQLSYNEQFF	TGTGCCAGCAGCCTGCGACAGCTATCCTACAATGAGCAGTTCTTC
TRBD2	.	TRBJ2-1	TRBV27	CASSWGGVYNEQFF	TGTGCCAGCAGCTGGGGGGGAGTCTACAATGAGCAGTTCTTC
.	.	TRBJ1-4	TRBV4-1	CASSPWDTASEKLFF	TGCGCCAGCAGCCCCTGGGACACCGCATCGGAAAAACTGTTTTTT
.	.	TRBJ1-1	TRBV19	CASSEITGSEAFF	TGTGCCAGTAGTGAAATTACAGGGTCTGAAGCTTTCTTT
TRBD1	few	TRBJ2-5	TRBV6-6	CASSFRDRGRGTQYF	TGTGCCAGCAGCTTCCGGGACAGGGGGCGAGGGACCCAGTACTTC
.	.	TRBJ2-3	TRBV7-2	CASSLTSLDTQYF	TGTGCCAGCAGCCTGACTTCACTTGATACGCAGTATTTT
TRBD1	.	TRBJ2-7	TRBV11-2	CASNPGTGYYEQYF	TGTGCCAGCAATCCCGGGACAGGGTACTACGAGCAGTACTTC
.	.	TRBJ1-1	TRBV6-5	CASIPLGVNTEAFF	TGTGCCAGCATCCCCTTGGGTGTGAACACTGAAGCTTTCTTT
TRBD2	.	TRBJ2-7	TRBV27	CASSLGAGDIYEQYF	TGTGCCAGCAGTTTGGGAGCGGGGGATATCTACGAGCAGTACTTC
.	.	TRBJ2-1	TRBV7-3	CASSSAAGANEQFF	TGTGCCAGCAGCTCCGCGGCGGGGGCGAATGAGCAGTTCTTC
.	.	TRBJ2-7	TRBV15	CATSRDLEHKEQYF	TGTGCCACCTCCCGGGACTTGGAACATAAAGAGCAGTACTTC
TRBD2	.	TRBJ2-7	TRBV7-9	CASTDSGGASEQYF	TGTGCCAGCACCGATAGCGGGGGGGCCTCCGAGCAGTACTTC
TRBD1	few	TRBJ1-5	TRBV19	CASSPIRGRSNQPQHF	TGTGCCAGTAGCCCTATCAGGGGGCGAAGCAATCAGCCCCAGCATTTT
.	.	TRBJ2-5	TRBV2	CASSEWETQYF	TGTGCCAGCAGTGAATGGGAGACCCAGTACTTC
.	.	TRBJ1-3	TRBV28	CASSSDSSGNTIYF	TGTGCCAGCAGCTCTGATAGCTCTGGAAACACCATATATTTT
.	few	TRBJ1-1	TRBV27	CASRNRGFTEAFF	TGTGCCAGCAGAAATAGGGGTTTCACTGAAGCTTTCTTT
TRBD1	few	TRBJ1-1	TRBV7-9	CASSRDRGYGNTEAFF	TGTGCCAGCAGCCGGGACAGGGGCTACGGGAACACTGAAGCTTTCTTT
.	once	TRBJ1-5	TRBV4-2	CASSQRQGDDQPQHF	TGTGCCAGCAGCCAACGGCAGGGAGACGATCAGCCCCAGCATTTT
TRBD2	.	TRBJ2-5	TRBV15	CATSIRGGSETQYF	TGTGCCACCAGCATACGGGGGGGCAGTGAGACCCAGTACTTC
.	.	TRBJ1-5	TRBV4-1	CASSQDGGNNPTQPQHF	TGCGCCAGCAGCCAAGATGGAGGTAACAACCCCACCCAGCCCCAGCATTTT
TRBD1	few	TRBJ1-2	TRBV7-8	CASSLGRNRGGGYTF	TGTGCCAGCAGCTTAGGCCGAAACAGGGGCGGCGGCTACACCTTC
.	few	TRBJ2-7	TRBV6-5	CASSYSLSTEQYF	TGTGCCAGCAGTTACTCTCTTTCGACGGAGCAGTACTTC